This is a list of T cell receptor beta chains from one sample in a study of T-cell memory formation after mild COVID-19. TCRdb reprocessed the 5' RACE reads with MiXCR, giving one entry per CDR3 protein. The sample yields 200,000 to 250,000 distinct CDR3 sequences, 15% to 19% seen once. The sequenced material came from PBMCs or a T cell subset sorted from them (not recorded which). The origin of the receptors is an adult woman who had mild COVID-19 (a few samples of this study predate the infection). Cell type and time point are not known. The CDR3 runs from the conserved cysteine through the conserved F or W. The D gene is left open where the match is weak. Rows may omit the clone size; those that give it use once, few, many or a size class.

d_call | j_call | v_call | clone_size | cdr3_aa | cdr3_nt
NA | TRBJ2-1 | TRBV30 | NA | CAWSVGNVNEQFF | TGTGCCTGGAGTGTGGGAAACGTGAATGAGCAGTTCTTC
TRBD1 | TRBJ1-5 | TRBV28 | NA | CASSRVGQGGYQPQHF | TGTGCCAGCAGCCGTGTGGGACAGGGAGGGTATCAGCCCCAGCATTTT
NA | TRBJ2-3 | TRBV19 | NA | CASREGAIDTQYF | TGTGCCAGTAGGGAGGGGGCGATAGATACGCAGTATTTT
NA | TRBJ1-1 | TRBV20-1 | few | CSAKVLRRTNTEAFF | TGCAGTGCTAAGGTATTGCGGAGGACGAACACTGAAGCTTTCTTT
NA | TRBJ2-3 | TRBV14 | NA | CASSQDLLVDTQYF | TGTGCCAGCAGCCAAGATCTGTTAGTTGATACGCAGTATTTT
NA | TRBJ1-1 | TRBV18 | NA | CASSPGARRAFF | TGTGCCAGCTCCCCGGGGGCCAGGAGAGCTTTCTTT
TRBD2 | TRBJ2-3 | TRBV7-8 | few | CASSYGLAGLDTQYF | TGTGCCAGCAGCTATGGACTAGCGGGGTTGGATACGCAGTATTTT
TRBD2 | TRBJ2-5 | TRBV6-1 | NA | CASSGQRGETQYF | TGTGCCAGCAGTGGGCAGCGGGGGGAGACCCAGTACTTC
TRBD1 | TRBJ1-2 | TRBV7-2 | NA | CASSSPLDRALF | TGTGCCAGCAGCTCTCCCCTTGACAGGGCGCTCTTC
NA | TRBJ1-1 | TRBV6-1 | once | CASGTNTEAFF | TGTGCCAGCGGAACGAACACTGAAGCTTTCTTT
TRBD1 | TRBJ1-5 | TRBV5-5 | NA | CASSSGDSRYQPQHF | TGTGCCAGCAGCTCGGGGGACAGCCGATATCAGCCCCAGCATTTT
NA | TRBJ2-3 | TRBV6-6 | NA | CASSQTVGTRTDTQYF | TGTGCCAGCAGTCAGACCGTTGGGACTCGCACAGATACGCAGTATTTT
NA | TRBJ1-2 | TRBV2 | few | CASTEQGSNYGYTF | TGTGCCAGCACCGAACAGGGATCCAACTATGGCTACACCTTC
NA | TRBJ1-1 | TRBV19 | NA | CASKKAPLGRGNTEAFF | TGTGCCAGCAAGAAGGCCCCTCTTGGTCGAGGGAACACTGAAGCTTTCTTT
NA | TRBJ2-3 | TRBV12-3/TRBV12-4 | few | CASSLDGATDTQYF | TGTGCCAGCAGTTTAGACGGGGCCACAGATACGCAGTATTTT
TRBD1 | TRBJ1-2 | TRBV20-1 | NA | CSASGQARGTYGYTF | TGCAGTGCGAGTGGACAGGCCCGTGGAACTTATGGCTACACCTTC
NA | TRBJ1-1 | TRBV20-1 | few | CSANRQNTEAFF | TGCAGTGCGAACAGGCAGAACACTGAAGCTTTCTTT
NA | TRBJ2-3 | TRBV6-5 | NA | CASSQTRNTQYF | TGTGCCAGCAGCCAGACTAGGAATACGCAGTATTTT
NA | TRBJ2-5 | TRBV10-3 | NA | CAISRDSGVETQYF | TGTGCCATCAGTAGGGACTCGGGGGTTGAGACCCAGTACTTC
TRBD2 | TRBJ2-7 | TRBV6-1 | few | CASRKPGGPNEQYF | TGTGCCAGCAGGAAGCCGGGAGGGCCTAACGAGCAGTACTTC
NA | TRBJ1-6 | TRBV20-1 | few | CSASLGPLGDSPLHF | TGCAGTGCTAGTCTGGGCCCCCTAGGGGATTCACCCCTCCACTTT
NA | TRBJ2-7 | TRBV29-1 | NA | CSAGRDRSSYEQYF | TGCAGCGCCGGACGAGACCGGAGCTCCTACGAGCAGTACTTC
NA | TRBJ2-7 | TRBV28 | few | CASRLGTASYEQYF | TGTGCCAGCAGATTAGGGACGGCTTCCTACGAGCAGTACTTC
TRBD1 | TRBJ1-1 | TRBV20-1 | NA | CSVGLQQTGLNTEAFF | TGCAGTGTCGGTCTCCAGCAGACAGGGCTAAACACTGAAGCTTTCTTT
NA | TRBJ1-1 | TRBV5-1 | many | CASSGGTSLNTEAFF | TGCGCCAGCAGCGGGGGGACATCTTTGAACACTGAAGCTTTCTTT
TRBD2 | TRBJ2-1 | TRBV20-1 | NA | CSARGLADEQFF | TGCAGTGCAAGAGGACTAGCCGATGAGCAGTTCTTC
NA | TRBJ1-1 | TRBV29-1 | few | CSARTPGRAEAFF | TGCAGCGCCAGGACCCCCGGTAGGGCTGAAGCTTTCTTT
TRBD2 | TRBJ2-7 | TRBV7-9 | many | CASSHMVTSGSSYEQYF | TGTGCCAGCAGCCATATGGTGACTAGCGGTAGCTCCTACGAGCAGTACTTC
TRBD1 | TRBJ1-1 | TRBV5-1 | NA | CASTKQGAQNTEAFF | TGCGCCAGCACTAAACAGGGGGCACAGAACACTGAAGCTTTCTTT
NA | TRBJ2-7 | TRBV20-1 | NA | CSATSALGNTYEQYF | TGCAGTGCTACGAGTGCTCTCGGAAACACCTACGAGCAGTACTTC